Below are 20 T cell receptor beta chains sequenced from a single sample in a study of cytomegalovirus exposure and HLA in healthy donors. The primer mix had 60 Vbeta and 13 Jbeta primers. The protocol was immunoSEQ multiplex PCR, while the TCRdb copy is restricted to in-frame clones and leaves out a portion. The table includes around 150,000 clones, about 83% detected once. Sequencing used PBMCs. All receptors come from a woman aged 25 to 39 in good health and CMV-seronegative.

The rearrangement links TRBV5-6 to TRBJ2-2; a weak D match, TRBD1 (6 bases). Trimming removed 4 bases from V and 1 base from J, with 11 bases in between. This CDR3 spans 15 amino acids. The germline V gene has CDR1 SGHDT and CDR2 YYEEEE. The CDR3 DNA sequence: TGTGCCAGCAGCCAACCGGGACAGAACACCGGGGAGCTGTTTTTT. Protein sequence: CASSQPGQNTGELFF.

This clone occurred a few times. CDR3 sequence (DNA): TGCGCCAGCAGCGTGACTAGAGCCGCAGATACGCAGTATTTT. It translates to CASSVTRAADTQYF. This sequence joins TRBV5-1 and TRBJ2-3; a weak D match, TRBD2 (6 bases). The CDR3 length is 14 residues. Trimming removed 4 bases at V and 4 bases at J, with 13 bases between. The germline gives CDR1 SGHRS, CDR2 YFSETQ.

The chain employs TRBV19 and TRBJ2-6, with TRBD1 identical over 7 bases. V shed 5 bases and J 0 bases; nucleotides not matched to a gene: 7. Germline lookup yields CDR1 LNHDA and CDR2 SQIVND (reference sequence). This CDR3 comprises 17 residues. The CDR3 DNA reads as TGTGCCAGTAGTCCCTGGACAGGCTACTCTGGGGCCAACGTCCTGACTTTC. This gives the protein CASSPWTGYSGANVLTF.

CDR3 coding DNA: TGCGCCAGCAGCCAGCTACAGGGGACAGCCTACGAGCAGTACTTC. Protein: CASSQLQGTAYEQYF. The gene calls are TRBV4-1 and TRBJ2-7; 7 bases align to TRBD1. Per germline, CDR1 MGHRA and CDR2 YSYEKL. The CDR3 loop spans 15 amino acids. Germline trimming cut 3 bases from V and 2 bases from J; bases unmatched to any gene: 7.

V and J are TRBV27 and TRBJ2-5; 12 nucleotides match TRBD2. Trimming took 5 bases from V and 1 from J; bases not matched to a gene: 5. The CDR3 length is 16 residues. Germline CDR1 reads MNHEY; CDR2 reads SMNVEV (reference sequence). The DNA of the CDR3 is TGTGCCAGCAGTCCCCGACTAGCGGGGGTCCAAGAGACCCAGTACTTC. Amino acid sequence: CASSPRLAGVQETQYF.

The chain's CDR3 is CASSPGNPYGYTF. CDR3 nucleotide sequence: TGCGCCAGCAGCCCGGGAAACCCCTATGGCTACACCTTC. The chain links TRBV4-1 to TRBJ1-2; D unclear. Germline loops: CDR1 MGHRA, CDR2 YSYEKL. There are 13 residues in the CDR3. V gave up 4 bases and J gave up 4 bases, with 10 bases separating them.

This clone was picked up a small number of times. V usage is TRBV2 and J usage is TRBJ2-1, with 10 bases fitting TRBD1. Germline loops: CDR1 SNHLY, CDR2 FYNNEI. This CDR3 has 12 amino acids. V lost 11 bases, J lost 9 bases, and 7 bases stayed unmatched. The DNA for the CDR3 is TGTGCCCCTGGGACAGGGGCGGTTGAGCAGTTCTTC. Residues: CAPGTGAVEQFF.

The chain combines TRBV7-3 with TRBJ2-1; tentatively, D is TRBD2 (6 bases). Germline CDR1 SGHTA, CDR2 FQGTGA. The CDR3 runs to 16 residues. The germline V and J ends were trimmed by 4 bases and 2 bases, with 15 bases remaining between them. For the CDR3, the DNA is TGTGCCAGCAGCTGGGGACTTTCTTCCCCCTACAATGAGCAGTTCTTC. This codes for CASSWGLSSPYNEQFF.

The CDR3 DNA follows: TGCGCCAGCAGCTTGGCGGCGGGGGGGCGTGATGAGCAGTTCTTC. Translated, it gives CASSLAAGGRDEQFF. This chain connects TRBV5-1 to TRBJ2-1; 9 nucleotides match TRBD2. The V gene's germline CDR1 is SGHRS and CDR2 YFSETQ. V dropped 0 bases and J dropped 8; count of bases not matched to a gene: 6. This CDR3 is built from 15 residues.

This clone was detected once. The rearrangement uses TRBV28 and TRBJ1-4, with unresolved D. The CDR3 totals 15 residues. The ends were cut back, 5 bases at V and 7 bases at J, with 17 bases in the middle. Germline CDR1 and CDR2: MDHEN and SYDVKM. The CDR3 here is CASSLAVSAGEKLFF. The CDR3 DNA sequence: TGTGCCAGCAGTCTCGCGGTTTCAGCGGGTGAAAAACTGTTTTTT.

The V call is TRBV7-2, the J call TRBJ2-1, with TRBD2 identical over 13 bases. Trimming removed 5 bases from V and 8 bases from J; junction bases left unmatched: 3. Germline V gene lookup returns CDR1 SGHTA and CDR2 FQGNSA. The CDR3 is 14 residues long. CDR3 amino acids: CASSRTSGSDEQFF. DNA of the CDR3: TGTGCCAGCAGCCGGACTAGCGGGAGCGATGAGCAGTTCTTC. The whole variable domain, remainder taken from reference TRBV7-2 and TRBJ2-1, is GAGVSQSPSNKVTEKGKDVELRCDPISGHTALYWYRQSLGQGLEFLIYFQGNSAPDKSGLPSDRFSAERTGGSVSTLTIQRTQQEDSAVYLCASSRTSGSDEQFFGPGTRLTVL.

V is TRBV27 and J is TRBJ2-1; tentative D call: TRBD1 (6 bases). V lost 0 bases, J lost 7 bases, and 7 bases lay in between. CDR3 size: 13 residues. In germline, CDR1 is MNHEY, CDR2 SMNVEV (reference sequence). CDR3 sequence (DNA): TGTGCCAGCAGTTTATCACAGGGAAATGAGCAGTTCTTC. Its protein is CASSLSQGNEQFF.

This clone has more than one count but fewer than ten. This chain uses TRBV6-1 with TRBJ2-5, with D maybe TRBD2 (6 bases). Trimming stripped 5 bases from V and 14 bases from J, with 15 bases between. Looked up from germline, CDR1 is MNHNS and CDR2 is SASEGT. CDR3 size: 11 residues. The CDR3: CASSYGDLPYF. The CDR3 region has the DNA TGTGCCAGCAGTTATGGGGACTTGCCTTACTTC.

The V gene is TRBV6-1, the J gene TRBJ2-4, with TRBD2 matching 7 bases. The CDR3 has 17 amino acids. CDR1 MNHNS and CDR2 SASEGT come from the germline V gene. The V and J ends lost 1 base and 1 base, in that order; junction bases with no gene match: 7. CDR3 sequence reads: CASSEVDRAGAKNIQYF. CDR3 DNA sequence: TGTGCCAGCAGTGAAGTTGACAGAGCGGGGGCCAAAAACATTCAGTACTTC.

This clone was found once. The rearrangement links TRBV6-1 to TRBJ2-7; D gene ambiguous. Deletions cut 5 bases from V and 3 bases from J, with 8 bases between. The germline CDR1 and CDR2 sequences are MNHNS and SASEGT. CDR3 size: 12 residues. The CDR3 here is CASSMFRYEQYF. For the CDR3, the DNA is TGTGCCAGCAGTATGTTCCGCTACGAGCAGTACTTC.

In DNA, the CDR3 is TGTGCCAGCAGTTTATCGTCGGGACTAGCGATAAATGAGCAGTTCTTC. It specifies CASSLSSGLAINEQFF. The rearrangement uses TRBV27 and TRBJ2-1, with TRBD2 matching over 10 bases. Germline-derived CDR1 and CDR2 are MNHEY and SMNVEV (reference sequence). The CDR3 totals 16 residues. The trim removed 0 bases at V and 7 bases at J, leaving 6 bases unmatched.

The V gene is TRBV7-8, the J gene TRBJ1-1, with TRBD1 matching 10 bases. The CDR3 runs 15 residues. The germline V gene has CDR1 SGHVS and CDR2 FQNEAQ. V trimming: 5 bases; J trimming: 4 bases; junction bases outside the gene matches: 7. CDR3 nucleotides: TGTGCCAGCAGCACCCGACAGGGGGCGGGCACTGAAGCTTTCTTT. Residues: CASSTRQGAGTEAFF.

This clone was found once. V gene TRBV11-3 combines with J gene TRBJ2-3; possible D gene TRBD1, 5 bases. The CDR3 is made up of 14 amino acids. Trimming shortened V by 5 bases and J by 0 bases, and 9 bases separated the two germline ends. Germline CDR1 SGHNT, CDR2 YENEEA. The CDR3 region has the DNA TGTGCCAGCAGCGCAGGGCTGAGCACAGATACGCAGTATTTT. Protein: CASSAGLSTDTQYF.

The chain uses TRBV10-3 and TRBJ2-3; 8 bases align to TRBD2. This CDR3 region has 19 residues. From germline, CDR1 is ENHRY and CDR2 SYGVKD. J was trimmed by 4 bases and V by 5 bases; bases with no gene match: 20. The CDR3: CAISTTGGAATYVSDTQYF. The CDR3 nucleotides are TGTGCCATCAGTACCACGGGAGGGGCCGCGACCTATGTTTCAGATACGCAGTATTTT.

This clone was seen a single time. V gene TRBV7-9 combines with J gene TRBJ2-5, with 10 bases aligning to TRBD2. The J call may be incorrect, as the DNA end agrees better with TRBJ2-7. CDR1 SEHNR and CDR2 FQNEAQ come from the germline V gene (reference sequence). The CDR3 loop spans 15 amino acids. Here the CDR3 DNA reads TGTGCCAGCAGCCGTAGCGGGGGGCAACCCTACGAGCAGTACTTC. Amino acid sequence: CASSRSGGQPYEQYF.